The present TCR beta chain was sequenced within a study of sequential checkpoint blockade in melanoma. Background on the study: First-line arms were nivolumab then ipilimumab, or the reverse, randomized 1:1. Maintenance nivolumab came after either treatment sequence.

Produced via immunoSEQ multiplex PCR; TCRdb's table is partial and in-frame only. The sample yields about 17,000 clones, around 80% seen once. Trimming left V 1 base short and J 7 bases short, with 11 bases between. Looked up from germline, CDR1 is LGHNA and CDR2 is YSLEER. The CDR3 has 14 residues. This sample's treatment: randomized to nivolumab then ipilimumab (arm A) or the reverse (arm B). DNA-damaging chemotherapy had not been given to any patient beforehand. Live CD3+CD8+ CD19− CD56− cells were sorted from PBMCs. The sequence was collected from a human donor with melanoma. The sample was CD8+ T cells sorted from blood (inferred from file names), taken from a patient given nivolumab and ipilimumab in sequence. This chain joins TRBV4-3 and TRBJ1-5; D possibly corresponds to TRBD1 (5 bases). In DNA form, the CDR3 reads TGCGCCAGCAGCCAAGGGGGGGGACTCCAGCCCCAGCATTTT. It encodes CASSQGGGLQPQHF.